These 17 T cell receptor beta chains were sequenced from one sample in a study of shared clonotypes between healthy human individuals. Naive CD8 cells comprised CD45RO-negative, CCR7-positively selected cells, excluding terminally differentiated effector memory CD45RA+ cells. Using immunoSEQ multiplex PCR, the repertoire was profiled, and TCRdb retains in-frame clones only, with some absent. The data contain a few million clones, roughly 93% of them singletons. The sequenced sample consisted of naive CD8+ T cells from PBMCs. The origin of the receptors is a young man in good health. Some clones in this sample may be carry-over from other donors' samples.

The gene calls are TRBV7-8 and TRBJ1-6; D perhaps matches TRBD1 (5 bases). The CDR3 consists of 15 residues. Trimming took off 5 bases at V and 6 bases at J, with 14 bases between the two ends. Per germline, CDR1 SGHVS and CDR2 FQNEAQ. CDR3 in DNA: TGTGCCAGCAGCCCCGGATCGGGGCGTAATTCACCCCTCCACTTT. Amino acids: CASSPGSGRNSPLHF.

About this clone itself: Distinct nucleotide sequences in the sample also encode this CDR3. The chain uses TRBV27 and TRBJ2-7; TRBD1 might be the D (5 bases). CDR1 MNHEY and CDR2 SMNVEV come from the germline V gene (reference sequence). The V end lost 2 bases, the J end lost 5 bases, and 10 bases lay between the germline ends. CDR3 length: 13 residues. For the CDR3, the DNA is TGTGCCAGCAGTTTAGTCAGGGCCGACGAGCAGTACTTC. The encoded protein is CASSLVRADEQYF.

This chain joins TRBV4-1 and TRBJ2-6, with 8 bases fitting TRBD1. The germline V gene encodes CDR1 MGHRA and CDR2 YSYEKL. The CDR3 extends over 20 amino acids. V gave up 2 bases and J gave up 0 bases; unmatched junction bases: 12. The CDR3 DNA is TGCGCCAGCAGCCAATCCTTGGGCAGGGGGCTACTCTCTGGGGCCAACGTCCTGACTTTC. As protein: CASSQSLGRGLLSGANVLTF.

This clone was counted once. This chain uses TRBV4-2 with TRBJ1-2; no reliable D call. Germline loops: CDR1 LGHNA, CDR2 YNFKEQ. CDR3 length: 15 amino acids. Trimming shortened V by 5 bases and J by 4 bases, and 17 bases separated the two germline ends. CDR3 in DNA: TGTGCCAGCAGCTTACCGTCTTCCCGCCTCTATGGCTACACCTTC. It encodes CASSLPSSRLYGYTF.

The gene calls are TRBV4-2 and TRBJ1-2; D is possibly TRBD1 (5 bases). Germline V lookup: CDR1 LGHNA, CDR2 YNFKEQ. Trimming cost V 1 base and J 2 bases, with 11 bases left between them. This CDR3 has 15 amino acids. The CDR3 spells CASSQGRGDNYGYTF. Here the CDR3 DNA reads TGTGCCAGCAGCCAAGGACGGGGGGACAACTATGGCTACACCTTC.

The rearrangement links TRBV11-3 to TRBJ2-5; D remains ambiguous. The CDR3 sequence is 14 residues long. Germline CDR1 and CDR2: SGHNT and YENEEA. V lost 1 base, J lost 2 bases, and 8 bases lay in between. CDR3 loop: CASSLGSAQETQYF. DNA of the CDR3: TGTGCCAGCAGCTTAGGGTCAGCTCAAGAGACCCAGTACTTC. Filled out from reference TRBV11-3 and TRBJ2-5, the complete variable domain reads EAGVVQSPRYKIIEKKQPVAFWCNPISGHNTLYWYLQNLGQGPELLIRYENEEAVDDSQLPKDRFSAERLKGVDSTLKIQPAELGDSAVYLCASSLGSAQETQYFGPGTRLLVL.

Points on this clone: Other DNA variants within this sample encode the same CDR3. V is TRBV9 and J is TRBJ1-1; unclear D gene. The germline gives CDR1 SGDLS, CDR2 YYNGEE. The CDR3 contains 14 residues. V dropped 0 bases and J dropped 3 bases, with 9 bases sitting between them. For the CDR3, the DNA is TGTGCCAGCAGCGTAGATTCGAGGGACACTGAAGCTTTCTTT. Protein product: CASSVDSRDTEAFF.

The chain carries TRBV7-6 and TRBJ2-1; 8 bases are a match to TRBD2. The CDR3 length is 19 residues. V dropped 6 bases and J dropped 6; count of bases not matched to a gene: 22. Germline CDR1 SGHVS, CDR2 FNYEAQ. CDR3: CASSPSNVAGRGSANEQFF. CDR3 nucleotides: TGTGCCAGCAGTCCATCCAACGTAGCGGGGAGGGGATCCGCCAATGAGCAGTTCTTC.

The chain has TRBV9 and TRBJ1-1, with D perhaps matching TRBD1 (5 bases). The V end was cut by 4 bases, the J end by 4 bases, with 11 bases between. The CDR3 runs 13 residues. The germline gives CDR1 SGDLS, CDR2 YYNGEE. CDR3 sequence (DNA): TGTGCCAGCAGCCCCTGGGGGGTCACTGAAGCTTTCTTT. It encodes CASSPWGVTEAFF.

About this clone itself: Other nucleotide sequences from this sample produce the same CDR3. V gene TRBV7-9 combines with J gene TRBJ2-7; D is uncertain. Between the trimmed V and J ends, which lost 1 base and 0 bases, there was a span of 7 bases. CDR3 length: 14 amino acids. Germline-derived CDR1 and CDR2 are SEHNR and FQNEAQ (reference sequence). This chain's CDR3 is CASSLVGNSYEQYF. In DNA form, the CDR3 reads TGTGCCAGCAGCTTAGTAGGGAACTCCTACGAGCAGTACTTC.

This clone appeared once. This sequence joins TRBV10-2 and TRBJ2-3; TRBD2 matches at 12 bases. The V segment lost 7 bases and the J segment 4 bases; nucleotides outside the gene matches: 3. Germline CDR1 and CDR2: WSHSY and SAAADI. The length of the CDR3 is 14 residues. CDR3 residues: CASTTSGSSDTQYF. CDR3 bases: TGCGCCAGCACGACTAGCGGGAGCTCAGATACGCAGTATTTT.

The chain couples TRBV19 to TRBJ1-5, with D hard to call. Per germline, CDR1 LNHDA and CDR2 SQIVND (reference sequence). There are 16 residues in the CDR3. Trimming removed 5 bases at V and 0 bases at J, with 14 bases between. CDR3 sequence reads: CASSGPGGLSNQPQHF. The CDR3 DNA reads TGTGCCAGTAGTGGCCCGGGAGGACTTAGCAATCAGCCCCAGCATTTT.

The chain carries TRBV28 and TRBJ1-5; a possible D gene is TRBD1 (5 bases). Germline CDR1 is MDHEN and CDR2 is SYDVKM. V was shortened by 1 base and J by 1 base, with 11 bases between the two germline ends. The CDR3 loop spans 16 amino acids. The CDR3 coding sequence is TGTGCCAGCAGTTTATTAGGGACCCGCAGCAATCAGCCCCAGCATTTT. Residues: CASSLLGTRSNQPQHF.

The chain links TRBV28 to TRBJ1-2; TRBD1 is a possible D gene (5 bases). The CDR3 length is 13 residues. The V gene lost 7 bases and the J gene lost 3 bases, with 12 bases spanning the gap. Germline assignment: CDR1 MDHEN and CDR2 SYDVKM. The CDR3 loop is CASNSLGHYGYTF. The CDR3, as DNA: TGTGCCAGCAACTCGTTGGGACACTATGGCTACACCTTC.

V usage is TRBV30 and J usage is TRBJ2-6; 9 bases are shared with TRBD1. Germline V gene sequence: CDR1 GTSNPN, CDR2 SVGIG (reference sequence). This CDR3 contains 21 residues. Trimming removed 3 bases from V and 0 bases from J; junction bases left unmatched: 18. The CDR3 DNA reads TGTGCCTGGAGGGGGCCCGGGACAGGGAACCAGGGTAACTCTGGGGCCAACGTCCTGACTTTC. Encoded protein: CAWRGPGTGNQGNSGANVLTF.

This chain links TRBV9 with TRBJ2-7; weak D call: TRBD1 (5 bases). This CDR3 has 14 amino acids. The germline gives CDR1 SGDLS, CDR2 YYNGEE. The ends were cut back, 4 bases at V and 3 bases at J, with 14 bases in the middle. CDR3 nucleotide sequence: TGTGCCAGCAGCCAGGGTGGCAGCAACTACGAGCAGTACTTC. Amino acid sequence: CASSQGGSNYEQYF.

The V and J genes are TRBV7-9 and TRBJ1-1; D may be TRBD1 (6 bases). V lost 1 base and J lost 5, with 11 bases in between. There are 14 residues in the CDR3. Germline CDR1 SEHNR, CDR2 FQNEAQ (reference sequence). CDR3 amino acids: CASSLGAGDTEAFF. The CDR3 DNA reads TGTGCCAGCAGCTTAGGGGCAGGGGATACTGAAGCTTTCTTT.